This TCR beta chain derives from a study of blood T cell repertoires in COVID-19. In the study overall: Both acute and convalescent COVID-19 samples were obtained from the United States, Italy and Spain. Sources were T cells, B-cell-depleted T cells, or PBMCs; the material itself was cDNA or gDNA.

Authors' methods: How many nucleated cells were present was estimated from reference gene primer amplification. Repertoires were generated with immunoSEQ multiplex PCR, while TCRdb's copy carries only in-frame clones and drops some. The D gene and trimming were derived from the DNA, and the V and J assignments and clone size from that table. The sample includes about 110,000 clones, around four fifths of them seen just once. The junction had 7 bases not matched to a gene; V was cut back by 3 bases and J by 7 bases. The CDR3 is made up of 15 amino acids. Germline V gene data show CDR1 as SGHRS and CDR2 as YFSETQ. This clone appeared a few times.

The source material was peripheral blood. The clonotype originates from a woman between 55 and 75 years old with acute or convalescent COVID-19. This chain connects TRBV5-1 to TRBJ2-1; TRBD2 matches at 10 bases. CDR3 sequence (DNA): TGCGCCAGCAGCTCCCTAGCGGGAGTAAGAAATGAGCAGTTCTTC. Its protein product is CASSSLAGVRNEQFF.